This is a list of T cell receptor beta chains from one sample in a study of preoperative IRX-2 immunotherapy in early breast cancer. Using immunoSEQ multiplex PCR, the repertoire was profiled, and TCRdb retains in-frame clones only, with some absent. The data contain roughly 62,000 clones, roughly 95% of them singletons. Sample collection occurred from a patient treated with IRX-2 immunotherapy. These receptors were taken from a human donor with breast cancer. Both conserved end residues are part of each CDR3. A D gene is named only where the DNA matches it firmly.

J,D,V,DNA,CDR3
TRBJ2-7,-,TRBV7-9,TGTGCCAGCAGCTCCGACCGGGACAACTACTACGAGCAGTACTTC,CASSSDRDNYYEQYF
TRBJ1-6,-,TRBV5-6,TGTGCCAGCAGCTTGTTGGGGGGACGGGATTCACCCCTCCACTTT,CASSLLGGRDSPLHF
TRBJ2-7,-,TRBV30,TGTGCCTGGAGTGCACTATGGGAGTCCCCGGCCTACGAGCAGTACTTC,CAWSALWESPAYEQYF
TRBJ2-7,-,TRBV6-6,TGTGCCAGCAGTTACTCTAGCGCCTACTCCTACGAGCAGTACTTC,CASSYSSAYSYEQYF
TRBJ1-5,-,TRBV27,TGTGCCAGCAGTATCGGGGGCTGGGGTCAGCCCCAGCATTTT,CASSIGGWGQPQHF
TRBJ2-3,-,TRBV7-6,TGTGCCAGCAGCTTAGCGCGGGGAAGTTGGGATACGCAGTATTTT,CASSLARGSWDTQYF
TRBJ1-1,TRBD1,TRBV28,TGTGCCAGCGGGGGACAGGGAGGGACTGAAGCTTTCTTT,CASGGQGGTEAFF
TRBJ2-1,-,TRBV6-5,TGTGCCAGCAGGACCGGGAGCGGAATCGAGCAGTTCTTC,CASRTGSGIEQFF
TRBJ2-3,TRBD2,TRBV5-4,TGTGCCAGCAGCTTGGCCGCGGGAGTTGGGACAGATACGCAGTATTTT,CASSLAAGVGTDTQYF
TRBJ1-1,-,TRBV5-4,TGTGCCAGCAGCTTGCAGTCAGGGTGGTATACTGAAGCTTTCTTT,CASSLQSGWYTEAFF
TRBJ2-2,-,TRBV7-3,TGTGCCAGCAGCTCCCACCCCGCCGGGGAGCTGTTTTTT,CASSSHPAGELFF
TRBJ2-7,TRBD2,TRBV28,TGTGCCAGCAGGGCGGGAGGCGGGGGGGGGAACGAGCAGTACTTC,CASRAGGGGGNEQYF
TRBJ1-5,TRBD1,TRBV28,TGTGCCAGCAGTTGGGACAGGGATCAGCCCCAGCATTTT,CASSWDRDQPQHF
TRBJ1-6,-,TRBV10-3,TGTGCCATGAGCGCGGTTATGGATTCACCCCTCCACTTT,CAMSAVMDSPLHF
TRBJ2-5,TRBD2,TRBV9,TGTGCCAGCAGCGCGACTAGCGGGAGTGAGACCCAGTACTTC,CASSATSGSETQYF
TRBJ1-1,-,TRBV6-5,TGTGCCAGCACCATCGGGGGGGGCACTGAAGCTTTCTTT,CASTIGGGTEAFF
TRBJ2-7,-,TRBV6-5,TGTGCCGTAGGGGGAAGCTACGAGCAGTACTTC,CAVGGSYEQYF
TRBJ2-2,-,TRBV4-3,TGCGCCAGCAGCCAAGACTCGGGACACACTTTCACCGGGGAGCTGTTTTTT,CASSQDSGHTFTGELFF
TRBJ1-1,-,TRBV7-3,TGTGCCAGCAGTTTCGGGACGACGGCTGAAGCTTTCTTT,CASSFGTTAEAFF
TRBJ2-1,TRBD2,TRBV10-3,TGTGCCATCAGTGGGAGGCTAGCGGGAGGGGAGCAGTTCTTC,CAISGRLAGGEQFF
TRBJ2-3,-,TRBV7-3,TGTGCCAGCAGCCCGAGGGCGGGGCGGGATACGCAGTATTTT,CASSPRAGRDTQYF